A single TCR beta chain is shown here with its context. TCRdb keeps only in-frame clones here, not all; method: immunoSEQ multiplex PCR. The table has around 67,000 clones, about 73% seen once. The V end was cut by 7 bases, the J end by 4 bases, with 14 bases between. The CDR3 consists of 13 residues. Germline V gene data show CDR1 as GTSNPN and CDR2 as SVGIG (reference sequence). This record comes from a study of blood T cell repertoires in COVID-19. Study background: T cells, B-cell-depleted T cells, or PBMCs provided the cDNA or gDNA that served as material.

This TCR was sampled from a woman between 65 and 79 years old with acute or convalescent COVID-19. V and J are TRBV30 and TRBJ2-1; possibly TRBD2 for D (5 bases). Sequenced input: peripheral blood. CDR3: CASEWESYNEQFF. CDR3 bases: TGTGCCTCCGAATGGGAGTCGTACAATGAGCAGTTCTTC.